This TCR beta chain was captured in a study of T cells in Graves' hyperthyroidism and ophthalmopathy. This clonotype was seen many times. V lost 11 bases, J lost 5 bases, and 11 bases stayed unmatched. The CDR3 extends over 13 amino acids. The germline V gene has CDR1 SNHLY and CDR2 FYNNEI. Hyperthyroidism of Graves' type that showed no ophthalmopathy progression within 18 months was stable. RNA transcripts gave rise to amplified TCR beta CDR3 regions. The HTBI primer set was used in a first-round RT-PCR of the TCR CDR3. One entry per CDR3 protein results from TCRdb running MiXCR on the multiplex PCR reads. The sample has under 650,000 distinct CDR3 sequences, roughly 17% seen once.

Sequencing input: blood. This rearrangement joins TRBV2 to TRBJ2-5; 7 positions agree with TRBD2. The receptor comes from a woman aged 25 to 39 with Graves' hyperthyroidism. The CDR3 bases are TGTGCCTCCCAGCGGGAACCGTATGAGACCCAGTACTTC. Its translation is CASQREPYETQYF. The full variable domain, its missing parts supplied by reference TRBV2 and TRBJ2-5, is EPEVTQTPSHQVTQMGQEVILRCVPISNHLYFYWYRQILGQKVEFLVSFYNNEISEKSEIFDDQFSVERPDGSNFTLKIRSTKLEDSAMYFCASQREPYETQYFGPGTRLLVL.